Included here is one T cell receptor beta chain sequence, with context. These data belong to a study of glioma-infiltrating T cells. TCR alpha and beta CDR3 regions were amplified from RNA using iRepertoire nested multiplex PCR. TCRdb reprocessed the multiplex PCR reads with MiXCR, giving one entry per CDR3 protein. The repertoire consists of 93,000 or so distinct CDR3 sequences, with around 28% occurring once and the leading ten covering 40% to 55%. From germline, CDR1 is KGHSH and CDR2 LQKENI. Trimming removed 5 bases from V and 4 bases from J, with 8 bases in between. The CDR3 is 12 amino acids. Sequencing was carried out using glioma tissue, nonneoplastic brain tissue, or PBMCs (not recorded which). This clonotype was obtained from a human donor with low-grade glioma or glioblastoma, undergoing nonglioma brain surgery, or in good health (not recorded which). The chain is built from TRBV18 and TRBJ1-2; D uncertain. CDR3 protein: CASSSEFYGYTF. The CDR3 bases are TGTGCCAGCTCATCGGAGTTCTATGGCTACACCTTC. Full variable domain (missing parts from reference TRBV18 and TRBJ1-2): NAGVMQNPRHLVRRRGQEARLRCSPMKGHSHVYWYRQLPEEGLKFMVYLQKENIIDESGMPKERFSAEFPKEGPSILRIQQVVRGDSAAYFCASSSEFYGYTFGSGTRLTVV.